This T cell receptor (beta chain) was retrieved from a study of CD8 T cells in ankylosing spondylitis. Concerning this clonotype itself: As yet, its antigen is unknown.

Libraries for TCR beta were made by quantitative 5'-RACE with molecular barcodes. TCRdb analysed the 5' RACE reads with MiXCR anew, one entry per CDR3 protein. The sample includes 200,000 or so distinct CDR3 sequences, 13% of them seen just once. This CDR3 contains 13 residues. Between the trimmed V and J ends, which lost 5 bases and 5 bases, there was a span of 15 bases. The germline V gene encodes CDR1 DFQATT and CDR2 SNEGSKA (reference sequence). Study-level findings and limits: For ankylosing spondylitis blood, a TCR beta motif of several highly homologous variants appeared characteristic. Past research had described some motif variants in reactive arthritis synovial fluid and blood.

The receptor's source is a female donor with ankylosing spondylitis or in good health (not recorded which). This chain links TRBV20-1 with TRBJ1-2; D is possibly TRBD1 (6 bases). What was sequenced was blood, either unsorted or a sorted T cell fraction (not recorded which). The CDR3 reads CSASPVGGYGYTF. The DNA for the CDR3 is TGCAGTGCTTCTCCAGTAGGGGGGTATGGCTACACCTTC.